Included here is one TCR beta chain sequence, with context. This specimen belongs to a study of blood T cell repertoires in COVID-19. For the study at large: Acute and convalescent COVID-19 specimens originated in the United States, Italy and Spain. From T cells, B-cell-depleted T cells, or PBMCs came the material, which was cDNA or gDNA.

Authors' processing steps: It was from reference gene primer amplification that nucleated cell counts were estimated. Some clones are missing from TCRdb's copy, which holds only in-frame ones; the method was immunoSEQ multiplex PCR. Clonal size and the V and J genes are those of that table, whereas D and trimming came from the DNA. The sample lists 100,000 or so clones; under 75% were seen once. The CDR3 loop spans 15 amino acids. The V gene end was trimmed by 4 bases and the J gene end by 5 bases; junction bases not matched to a gene: 10. CDR1 is SGHAT and CDR2 is FQNNGV in the germline V gene. The chain carries TRBV11-2 and TRBJ2-5; TRBD2 agrees at 7 bases. The TCR comes from a man at least 80 years old with acute or convalescent COVID-19. The material sequenced was peripheral blood. CDR3: CASSSGGGQGETQYF. The CDR3 region has the DNA TGTGCCAGCAGCTCGGGAGGAGGGCAAGGGGAGACCCAGTACTTC.